These 29 T cell receptor beta chains were all obtained from the same sample, sequenced in a study of CD8 T cell repertoires and HIV-1 epitope variants. Generated by immunoSEQ multiplex PCR, the TCRdb table keeps only in-frame clones and is missing some. Altogether 90,000 or so clones are present, roughly four fifths being singletons, with the ten largest covering roughly 24%. Sequencing used uncultured baseline CD8+ T cells from peripheral blood mononuclear cells (PBMCs). All receptors derive from a male donor with HIV.

The V gene is TRBV19, the J gene TRBJ2-7; perhaps TRBD2 as D (5 bases). This CDR3 has 13 amino acids. V was clipped by 7 bases and J by 4 bases, with 14 bases between them. Germline V gene lookup returns CDR1 LNHDA and CDR2 SQIVND (reference sequence). The CDR3: CASNPGVEYEQYF. CDR3 nucleotides: TGTGCCAGTAACCCCGGGGTAGAGTACGAGCAGTACTTC.

The sample holds a few counts of this clone. This chain connects TRBV28 to TRBJ1-2; D is unclear. The V and J ends lost 5 bases and 3 bases respectively, with 7 bases between them. The CDR3 consists of 12 residues. Germline V gives CDR1 MDHEN, CDR2 SYDVKM. The CDR3 DNA reads as TGTGCCAGCAGTCCAACTTACTATGGCTACACCTTC. Translation gives CASSPTYYGYTF.

The rearrangement uses TRBV9 and TRBJ2-1; TRBD1 aligns across 7 bases. V lost 0 bases to trimming and J lost 4 bases; unmatched junction nucleotides: 4. Germline loops: CDR1 SGDLS, CDR2 YYNGEE. CDR3 length equals 15 residues. DNA for the CDR3: TGTGCCAGCAGCGTAGACGGGACAGAATACAATGAGCAGTTCTTC. It translates to CASSVDGTEYNEQFF.

The chain joins TRBV4-1 to TRBJ2-7, with 11 bases fitting TRBD2. Germline V gene data show CDR1 as MGHRA and CDR2 as YSYEKL. This CDR3 has 16 amino acids. V was clipped by 0 bases and J by 6 bases; unmatched bases: 7. The CDR3 DNA reads as TGCGCCAGCAGCCAAGATCCGGCTAGCGGGAGGACCGAGCAGTACTTC. Translating gives CASSQDPASGRTEQYF.

The chain is built from TRBV28 and TRBJ2-1; D call uncertain. Germline V lookup: CDR1 MDHEN, CDR2 SYDVKM. There are 11 residues in the CDR3. Trimming removed 5 bases from V and 10 bases from J, with 9 bases in between. CDR3 nucleotides: TGTGCCAGCAGTCCGACGGACGAGCAGTTCTTC. Residues: CASSPTDEQFF.

V is TRBV10-3 and J is TRBJ2-7, with 10 bases fitting TRBD2. Per germline, CDR1 ENHRY and CDR2 SYGVKD. V shed 2 bases, J shed 3 bases, and the junction held 4 bases outside the gene matches. This CDR3 contains 15 residues. In DNA, the CDR3 is TGTGCCATCAGTGAGGGGGTAGCGGGAGGCTACGAGCAGTACTTC. This sequence encodes CAISEGVAGGYEQYF.

A single count supports this clone. This chain links TRBV28 with TRBJ1-6, with D unresolved. CDR1 is MDHEN, CDR2 SYDVKM, per germline. V lost 2 bases and J 18 bases, leaving 14 bases between the germline ends. The CDR3 totals 12 residues. CDR3 amino acids: CASSLEAVGTHF. The CDR3 DNA sequence: TGTGCCAGCAGTTTAGAGGCAGTGGGAACCCACTTT.

The rearrangement uses TRBV5-4 and TRBJ1-2; TRBD1 aligns across 7 bases. With 4 bases clipped from V and 7 bases from J, the junction kept 10 bases outside the gene matches. The CDR3 loop spans 14 amino acids. The germline gives CDR1 SGHNT, CDR2 YYREEE (reference sequence). CDR3 in DNA: TGTGCCAGCAGCCCTGACAGGGACGGGTTTGGCTACACCTTC. Translating it yields CASSPDRDGFGYTF.

The CDR3 nucleotides are TGTGCCAGCAGCTTGGATGCGGGAGGCAATCAGCCCCAGCATTTT. Its translation: CASSLDAGGNQPQHF. V is TRBV5-5 and J is TRBJ1-5; D unclear. V was cut by 0 bases and J by 2 bases, with 9 bases left in between. The CDR3 contains 15 residues. Germline V gene sequence: CDR1 SGHKS, CDR2 YYEKEE (reference sequence).

This chain connects TRBV29-1 to TRBJ2-7; TRBD1 agrees at 8 bases. V shed 3 bases and J 6 bases; nucleotides not matched to a gene: 13. Germline values: CDR1 SQVTM, CDR2 ANQGSEA. The length of the CDR3 is 15 residues. The CDR3 sequence: CSVDLAGGFGSEQYF. As DNA, the CDR3 is TGCAGCGTTGATTTGGCAGGGGGCTTTGGTAGCGAGCAGTACTTC.

The chain combines TRBV5-1 with TRBJ2-1; D may be TRBD1 (5 bases). Germline V gene lookup returns CDR1 SGHRS and CDR2 YFSETQ. The CDR3 covers 13 residues. The V end lost 1 base, the J end lost 7 bases, and 9 bases lay between the germline ends. The CDR3 spells CASSLLGDNEQFF. The CDR3 nucleotides read TGCGCCAGCAGCTTGCTAGGGGATAATGAGCAGTTCTTC.

Turning to this clone: The junction differs from germline at one of its ends, possibly a read error. The rearrangement uses TRBV7-7 and TRBJ2-1, with TRBD2 identical over 7 bases. This CDR3 is 15 amino acids long. CDR1 SSHAT and CDR2 FNYEAQ come from the germline V gene (reference sequence). This chain's CDR3 is CASSPLGREYNEQFF. DNA of the CDR3: TGTGCTAGCAGCCCGTTGGGGAGGGAATACAATGAGCAGTTCTTC.

The chain joins TRBV28 to TRBJ1-4, with TRBD1 matching 7 bases. The germline CDR1 and CDR2 sequences are MDHEN and SYDVKM. The CDR3 has 17 residues. The junction had 13 bases not matched to a gene; V was cut back by 2 bases and J by 7 bases. In DNA, the CDR3 is TGTGCCAGCAGTTTAACCCTTAAGACAGGGACCGGTGAAAAACTGTTTTTT. Its translation: CASSLTLKTGTGEKLFF.

This clone has just a few counts. The chain recombines TRBV2 with TRBJ2-7; possibly TRBD1 for D (5 bases). This CDR3 spans 13 amino acids. V was clipped by 4 bases and J by 4 bases, with 11 bases between them. Germline assignment: CDR1 SNHLY and CDR2 FYNNEI. CDR3 in amino acids: CASSAWGRYEQYF. CDR3 DNA sequence: TGTGCCAGCAGTGCTTGGGGCAGGTACGAGCAGTACTTC.

The CDR3 DNA sequence: TGCAGCGTCCGTTCTAGCGGGCGGGGGGGGACCCAGTACTTC. Translating it yields CSVRSSGRGGTQYF. The genes are TRBV29-1 and TRBJ2-5; the match to TRBD2 covers 9 bases. The V gene end was trimmed by 6 bases and the J gene end by 7 bases; junction bases not matched to a gene: 12. Germline CDR1 SQVTM, CDR2 ANQGSEA. The CDR3 covers 14 residues.

The CDR3 DNA reads as TGTGCCAGCAGCCTGGGACTAGCGGGAGGGGTAGATACGCAGTATTTT. Protein sequence: CASSLGLAGGVDTQYF. The chain is built from TRBV7-9 and TRBJ2-3, with 16 bases aligning to TRBD2. CDR1 is SEHNR, CDR2 FQNEAQ, per germline (reference sequence). Germline trimming cut 5 bases from V and 5 bases from J; bases unmatched to any gene: 4. The CDR3 consists of 16 residues.

J is TRBJ1-3 and V is TRBV30, with D perhaps matching TRBD1 (5 bases). The CDR3 consists of 19 residues. V gave up 3 bases and J gave up 0 bases, with 24 bases separating them. Germline V lookup: CDR1 GTSNPN, CDR2 SVGIG (reference sequence). This CDR3 is CAWSRFGGHYSYSGNTIYF. The CDR3 nucleotides read TGTGCCTGGAGCCGGTTCGGGGGTCACTACAGCTACTCTGGAAACACCATATATTTT.

The CDR3 nucleotides are TGCGCCAGCAGCCAAGATGGACAGAGCTATGGCTACACCTTC. This sequence encodes CASSQDGQSYGYTF. The chain recombines TRBV4-1 with TRBJ1-2; a weak D match, TRBD1 (6 bases). CDR1 and CDR2 from the germline V gene are MGHRA and YSYEKL. V shed 0 bases and J shed 4 bases, with 9 bases lying between them. The CDR3 totals 14 residues.

The V and J genes are TRBV19 and TRBJ2-1; 11 nucleotides agree with TRBD2. Germline-derived CDR1 and CDR2 are LNHDA and SQIVND (reference sequence). The J segment lost 7 bases and the V segment lost 3 bases, leaving 8 bases of the junction unmatched. The CDR3 covers 16 residues. The CDR3 here is CASSILAGGPLNEQFF. The CDR3 region has the DNA TGTGCCAGTAGTATTCTAGCGGGGGGCCCGTTAAATGAGCAGTTCTTC.

This chain uses TRBV5-6 with TRBJ1-1; D ambiguous. V gave up 7 bases and J gave up 3 bases, with 16 bases separating them. Per the germline V gene, CDR1 is SGHDT and CDR2 is YYEEEE. The CDR3 extends over 14 amino acids. In DNA, the CDR3 is TGTGCCAGCTCCCGGGCTACTAGGGACACTGAAGCTTTCTTT. It translates to CASSRATRDTEAFF.

This clone was found a few times. This sequence joins TRBV7-8 and TRBJ1-2, with 7 bases aligning to TRBD1. V lost 5 bases and J lost 4; bases outside the gene matches: 7. This CDR3 is 14 amino acids long. Looked up from germline, CDR1 is SGHVS and CDR2 is FQNEAQ. CDR3 in DNA: TGTGCCAGCAGCCACCAGGGGGGAAGCTATGGCTACACCTTC. It is translated as CASSHQGGSYGYTF.

The V gene is TRBV9, the J gene TRBJ1-6, with D possibly matching TRBD1 (5 bases). The CDR3 consists of 15 residues. Deletions cut 3 bases from V and 9 bases from J, with 16 bases between. Per the germline V gene, CDR1 is SGDLS and CDR2 is YYNGEE. DNA for the CDR3: TGTGCCAGCAGCGGGGAACAGGTTTTAAGTTCACCCCTCCACTTT. Translation: CASSGEQVLSSPLHF.

The genes are TRBV2 and TRBJ1-4, with TRBD1 as a possible D gene (5 bases). Trimming took 6 bases from V and 7 from J, leaving 12 bases between them. CDR1 SNHLY and CDR2 FYNNEI come from the germline V gene. The length of the CDR3 is 13 residues. CDR3 protein: CASSALGGEKLFF. CDR3 bases: TGTGCCAGCAGCGCTTTGGGGGGTGAAAAACTGTTTTTT.

V usage is TRBV5-1 and J usage is TRBJ2-5; D ambiguous. The V and J ends lost 3 bases and 7 bases respectively, with 10 bases between them. The germline gives CDR1 SGHRS, CDR2 YFSETQ. The CDR3 extends over 12 amino acids. CDR3 loop: CASSSSVGTQYF. For the CDR3, the DNA is TGCGCCAGCAGCTCGAGCGTAGGGACCCAGTACTTC. Full variable domain (remainder filled in from reference TRBV5-1 and TRBJ2-5): KAGVTQTPRYLIKTRGQQVTLSCSPISGHRSVSWYQQTPGQGLQFLFEYFSETQRNKGNFPGRFSGRQFSNSRSEMNVSTLELGDSALYLCASSSSVGTQYFGPGTRLLVL.

This chain connects TRBV2 to TRBJ2-1; D tentatively fits TRBD1 or TRBD2 (5 bases each). Germline CDR1 and CDR2: SNHLY and FYNNEI. This CDR3 has 15 amino acids. Trimming removed 0 bases from V and 10 bases from J, with 16 bases in between. For the CDR3, the DNA is TGTGCCAGCAGTGAAGCGCGAGGGGCGAGCGCGGAGCAGTTCTTC. As protein: CASSEARGASAEQFF.

The chain employs TRBV5-1 and TRBJ2-7, with D possibly matching TRBD1 (6 bases). CDR1 and CDR2 from the germline V gene are SGHRS and YFSETQ. CDR3 size: 14 residues. V was clipped by 1 base and J by 0 bases, with 8 bases between them. Here the CDR3 reads CASSLSGVSYEQYF. CDR3 nucleotides: TGCGCCAGCAGCTTGTCAGGGGTCTCCTACGAGCAGTACTTC.

A single count supports this clone. The chain has TRBV5-4 and TRBJ2-7, with 14 positions matching TRBD2. Looked up from germline, CDR1 is SGHNT and CDR2 is YYREEE (reference sequence). The CDR3 covers 15 residues. V was clipped by 4 bases and J by 7 bases; unmatched bases: 7. CDR3 protein: CASSPRLAGGHEQYF. The DNA of the CDR3 is TGTGCCAGCAGCCCCCGACTAGCGGGGGGGCATGAGCAGTACTTC.

The genes are TRBV19 and TRBJ1-5; tentative D call: TRBD1 (5 bases). This CDR3 contains 10 residues. The germline CDR1 and CDR2 sequences are LNHDA and SQIVND (reference sequence). V was clipped by 7 bases and J by 14 bases, with 12 bases between them. The CDR3 region is CASTLGGKHF. CDR3 DNA: TGTGCCAGTACCTTGGGGGGGAAGCATTTT.

The V and J genes are TRBV28 and TRBJ2-4, with no clear D. The CDR3 runs to 14 residues. V was pared by 4 bases and J by 9 bases, with 16 bases between. The germline V gene has CDR1 MDHEN and CDR2 SYDVKM. The CDR3 sequence: CASSSNLKEAIQYF. CDR3 sequence (DNA): TGTGCCAGCAGTTCCAACTTAAAAGAGGCCATTCAGTACTTC. Based on the CDR3 plus reference TRBV28 and TRBJ2-4, the full variable domain is DVKVTQSSRYLVKRTGEKVFLECVQDMDHENMFWYRQDPGLGLRLIYFSYDVKMKEKGDIPEGYSVSREKKERFSLILESASTNQTSMYLCASSSNLKEAIQYFGAGTRLSVL.